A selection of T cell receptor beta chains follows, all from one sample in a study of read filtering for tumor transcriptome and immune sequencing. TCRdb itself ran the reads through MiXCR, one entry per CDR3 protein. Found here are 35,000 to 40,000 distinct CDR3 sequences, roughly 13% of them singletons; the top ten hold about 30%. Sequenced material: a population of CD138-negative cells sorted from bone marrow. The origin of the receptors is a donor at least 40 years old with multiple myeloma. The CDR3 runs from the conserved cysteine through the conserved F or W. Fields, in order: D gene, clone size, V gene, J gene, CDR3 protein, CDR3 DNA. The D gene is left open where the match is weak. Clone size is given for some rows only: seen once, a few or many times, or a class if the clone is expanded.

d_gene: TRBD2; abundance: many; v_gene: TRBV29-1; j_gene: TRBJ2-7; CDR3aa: CSVEPSGNEQYF; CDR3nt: TGCAGCGTTGAACCTAGCGGGAACGAGCAGTACTTC
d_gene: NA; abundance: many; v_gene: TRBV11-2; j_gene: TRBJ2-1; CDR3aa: CASSSTGNSNEQFF; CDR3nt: TGTGCCAGCAGCTCAACAGGGAATTCCAATGAGCAGTTCTTC
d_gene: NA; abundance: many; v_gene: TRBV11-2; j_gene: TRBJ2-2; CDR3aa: CASSLELTGELFF; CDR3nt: TGTGCCAGCAGCTTAGAACTCACCGGGGAGCTGTTTTTT
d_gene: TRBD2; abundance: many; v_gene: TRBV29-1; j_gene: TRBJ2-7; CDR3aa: CSVDGTSVNEQYF; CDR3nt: TGCAGCGTTGATGGGACTAGCGTCAACGAGCAGTACTTC
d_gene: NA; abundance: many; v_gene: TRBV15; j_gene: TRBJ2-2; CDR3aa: CATSRDTANTGELFF; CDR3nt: TGTGCCACCAGCAGAGATACCGCGAACACCGGGGAGCTGTTTTTT
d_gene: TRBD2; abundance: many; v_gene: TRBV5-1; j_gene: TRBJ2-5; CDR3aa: CASSFGGGKETQYF; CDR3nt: TGCGCCAGCAGCTTCGGCGGGGGGAAAGAGACCCAGTACTTC
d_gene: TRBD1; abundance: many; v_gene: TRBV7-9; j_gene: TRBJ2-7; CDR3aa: CASSSPGQGSYEQYF; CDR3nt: TGTGCCAGCAGCTCGCCGGGACAGGGTTCCTACGAGCAGTACTTC
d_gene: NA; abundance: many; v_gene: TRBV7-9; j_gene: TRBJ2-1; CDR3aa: CASSYTTTAYNEQFF; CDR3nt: TGTGCCAGCAGCTATACCACGACGGCTTACAATGAGCAGTTCTTC
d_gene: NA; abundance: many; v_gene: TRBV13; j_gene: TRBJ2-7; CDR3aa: CASSLGHSPTYEQYF; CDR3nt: TGTGCCAGCAGCTTGGGACACTCACCTACCTACGAGCAGTACTTC
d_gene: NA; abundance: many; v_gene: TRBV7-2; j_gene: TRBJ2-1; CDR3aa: CASSYQAGPPYNEQFF; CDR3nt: TGTGCCAGCAGCTACCAGGCGGGGCCTCCTTACAATGAGCAGTTCTTC
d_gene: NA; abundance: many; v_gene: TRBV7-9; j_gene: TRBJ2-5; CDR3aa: CASSRVETTAGTQYF; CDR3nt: TGTGCCAGCAGCCGAGTAGAAACCACCGCAGGAACCCAGTACTTC
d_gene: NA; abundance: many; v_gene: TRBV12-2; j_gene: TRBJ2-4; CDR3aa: CASRPPSGSPLRGNIQYF; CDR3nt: TGTGCAAGTCGCCCCCCTAGCGGGAGTCCGTTACGGGGAAACATTCAGTACTTC
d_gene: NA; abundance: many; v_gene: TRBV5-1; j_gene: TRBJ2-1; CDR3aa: CASSQGDSSYNEQFF; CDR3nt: TGCGCCAGCAGCCAGGGGGACTCTAGCTACAATGAGCAGTTCTTC
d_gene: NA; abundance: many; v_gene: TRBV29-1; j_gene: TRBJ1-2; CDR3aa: CSVEIRHGYTF; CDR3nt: TGCAGCGTTGAGATACGACACGGCTACACCTTC
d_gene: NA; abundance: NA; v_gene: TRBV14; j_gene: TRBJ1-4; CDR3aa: CASSQDRTNEKLFF; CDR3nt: TGTGCCAGCAGCCAAGACCGAACTAATGAAAAACTGTTTTTT
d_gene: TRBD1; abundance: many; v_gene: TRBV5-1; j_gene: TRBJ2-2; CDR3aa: CASSFGDRAENTGELFF; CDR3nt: TGCGCCAGCAGCTTTGGGGACAGGGCGGAGAACACCGGGGAGCTGTTTTTT
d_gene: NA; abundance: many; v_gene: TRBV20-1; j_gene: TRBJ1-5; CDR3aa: CSARQSGVGNQPQHF; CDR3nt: TGCAGTGCTAGGCAAAGCGGGGTAGGCAATCAGCCCCAGCATTTT
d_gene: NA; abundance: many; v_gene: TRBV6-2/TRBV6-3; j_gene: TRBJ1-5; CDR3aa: CASRAAGRQPQHF; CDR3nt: TGTGCCAGCAGGGCTGCAGGGCGGCAGCCCCAGCATTTT
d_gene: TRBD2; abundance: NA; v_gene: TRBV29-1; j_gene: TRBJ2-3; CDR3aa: CSDRGSRTDTQYF; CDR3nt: TGCAGCGATCGCGGGAGTAGGACAGATACGCAGTATTTT
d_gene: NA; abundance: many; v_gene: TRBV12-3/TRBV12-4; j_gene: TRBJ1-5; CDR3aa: CASSSPGGDSNQPQHF; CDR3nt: TGTGCCAGCAGTTCCCCCGGGGGGGATAGCAATCAGCCCCAGCATTTT
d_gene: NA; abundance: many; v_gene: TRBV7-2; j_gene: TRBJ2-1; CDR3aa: CASSLGQGGYNEQFF; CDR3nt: TGTGCCAGCAGCTTAGGGCAGGGGGGATACAATGAGCAGTTCTTC
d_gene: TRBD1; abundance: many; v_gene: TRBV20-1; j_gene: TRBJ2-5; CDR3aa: CSASTAGTGRETQYF; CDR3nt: TGCAGTGCTAGTACCGCCGGGACAGGGCGAGAGACCCAGTACTTC
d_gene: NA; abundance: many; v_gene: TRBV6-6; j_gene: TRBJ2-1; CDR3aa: CASSYSDYWNEQFF; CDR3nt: TGTGCCAGCAGTTACTCCGACTATTGGAATGAGCAGTTCTTC
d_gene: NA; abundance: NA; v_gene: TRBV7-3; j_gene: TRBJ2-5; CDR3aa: CASSTRSGYQETQYF; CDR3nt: TGTGCCAGCAGCACAAGGTCAGGGTACCAAGAGACCCAGTACTTC
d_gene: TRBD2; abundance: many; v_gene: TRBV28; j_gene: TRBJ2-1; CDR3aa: CASSKSLAGANEQFF; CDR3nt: TGTGCCAGCAGTAAATCCCTAGCGGGAGCAAATGAGCAGTTCTTC
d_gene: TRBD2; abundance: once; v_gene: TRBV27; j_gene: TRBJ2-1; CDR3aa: CASSPPPGAGPYNEQFF; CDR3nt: TGCGCCAGCAGTCCACCTCCCGGAGCGGGACCCTACAATGAGCAGTTCTTC
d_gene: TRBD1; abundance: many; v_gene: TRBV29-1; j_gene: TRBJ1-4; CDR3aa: CSARDRGFSGGEKLFF; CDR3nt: TGCAGCGCCAGGGACAGGGGATTTTCCGGAGGGGAAAAACTGTTTTTT
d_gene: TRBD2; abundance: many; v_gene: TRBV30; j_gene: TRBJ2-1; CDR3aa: CAWSVAGGQSYNEQFF; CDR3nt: TGTGCCTGGAGTGTAGCGGGGGGCCAGTCCTACAATGAGCAGTTCTTC
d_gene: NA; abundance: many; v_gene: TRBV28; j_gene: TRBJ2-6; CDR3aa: CASSVLGAAGANVLTF; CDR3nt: TGTGCCAGCAGTGTACTCGGGGCCGCCGGGGCCAACGTCCTGACTTTC
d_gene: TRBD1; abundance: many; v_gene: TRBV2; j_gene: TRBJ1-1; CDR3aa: CASSGTDNTEAFF; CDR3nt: TGTGCCAGCTCTGGGACAGATAACACTGAAGCTTTCTTT
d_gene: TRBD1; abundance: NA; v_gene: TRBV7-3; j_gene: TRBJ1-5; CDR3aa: CASSATGRDQPLHF; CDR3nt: TGTGCCAGCAGCGCGACAGGGAGGGATCAGCCCCTGCATTTT
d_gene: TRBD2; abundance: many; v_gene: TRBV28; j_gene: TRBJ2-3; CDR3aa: CASSLETGTSGLF; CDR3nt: TGTGCCAGCAGCCTGGAAACCGGGACTAGCGGCCTGTTT
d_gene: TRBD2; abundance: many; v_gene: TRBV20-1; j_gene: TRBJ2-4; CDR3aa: CSAPTSGSAKNIQYF; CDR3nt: TGCAGTGCTCCTACTAGCGGGAGTGCCAAAAACATTCAGTACTTC
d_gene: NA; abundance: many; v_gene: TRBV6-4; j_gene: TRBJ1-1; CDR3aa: CASRERGNTEAFF; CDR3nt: TGTGCCAGCAGGGAAAGGGGGAACACTGAAGCTTTCTTT
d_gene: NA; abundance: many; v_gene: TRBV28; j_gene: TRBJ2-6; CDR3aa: CASSSQGTGANVLTF; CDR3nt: TGTGCCAGCAGTTCACAGGGAACTGGGGCCAACGTCCTGACTTTC
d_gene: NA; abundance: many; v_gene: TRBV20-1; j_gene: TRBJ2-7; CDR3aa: CSAGQSYEQYF; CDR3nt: TGCAGTGCGGGTCAATCCTACGAGCAGTACTTC
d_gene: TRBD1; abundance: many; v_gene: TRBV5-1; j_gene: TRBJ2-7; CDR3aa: CASSPGTGGHEQYF; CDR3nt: TGCGCCAGCAGCCCCGGGACAGGTGGCCACGAGCAGTACTTC
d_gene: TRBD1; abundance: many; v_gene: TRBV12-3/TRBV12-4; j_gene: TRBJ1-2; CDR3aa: CASRGQGENYGYTF; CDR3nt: TGTGCCAGCCGGGGACAGGGAGAAAACTATGGCTACACCTTC
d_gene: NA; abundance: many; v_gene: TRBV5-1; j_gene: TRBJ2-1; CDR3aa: CASSSDPMNYNEQFF; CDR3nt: TGCGCCAGCAGCTCTGACCCCATGAACTACAATGAGCAGTTCTTC
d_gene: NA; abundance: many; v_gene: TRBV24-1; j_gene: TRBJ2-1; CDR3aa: CATSGRNRELAEQFF; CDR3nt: TGTGCCACCAGTGGTAGAAACCGGGAGCTGGCTGAGCAGTTCTTC